The 21 T cell receptor beta chains below come from one sample, sequenced in a study of blood T cell repertoires in COVID-19. Data came from immunoSEQ multiplex PCR; TCRdb stores just in-frame clones and leaves some out. The sample yields just over 150,000 clones, approximately 92% seen once. Sequences were obtained from peripheral blood. These receptors were obtained from a woman in her fifties or sixties with acute or convalescent COVID-19.

The J gene is TRBJ1-2, the V gene TRBV6-5; TRBD1 matches at 7 bases. The CDR3 runs 14 residues. Per the germline V gene, CDR1 is MNHEY and CDR2 is SVGAGI. Trimming cost V 5 bases and J 4 bases; bases outside gene matches: 7. The CDR3 coding sequence is TGTGCCAGCAGTACCCGGGACAGTCTCTATGGCTACACCTTC. Its translation is CASSTRDSLYGYTF.

This clone has more than one count but fewer than ten. The CDR3 here is CASSPVWRGTEAFF. In DNA, the CDR3 is TGCGCCAGCAGCCCCGTCTGGAGGGGCACTGAAGCTTTCTTT. The chain recombines TRBV4-1 with TRBJ1-1, with D possibly being TRBD1 (5 bases). CDR1 and CDR2 (germline): MGHRA, YSYEKL. This CDR3 comprises 14 residues. Deletions cut 4 bases from V and 4 bases from J, with 13 bases between.

The gene calls are TRBV28 and TRBJ2-1; the match to TRBD2 covers 9 bases. Germline-derived CDR1 and CDR2 are MDHEN and SYDVKM. V shed 6 bases and J 0 bases; nucleotides not matched to a gene: 6. The CDR3 extends over 16 amino acids. The CDR3 nucleotides are TGTGCCAGCAGGCGTATAGCGGGGGTCTCCTACAATGAGCAGTTCTTC. Protein sequence: CASRRIAGVSYNEQFF.

The chain employs TRBV23-1 and TRBJ1-5; no reliable D call. TRBV23-1 is identified as an open reading frame with a role that is uncertain. This CDR3 has 15 residues. V gave up 2 bases and J gave up 0 bases, with 8 bases separating them. CDR3 nucleotide sequence: TGCGCCAGCAGTCAAATCTGTCTTAGCAATCAGCCCCAGCATTTT. This gives the protein CASSQICLSNQPQHF.

This clone has a single count. The chain is built from TRBV6-5 and TRBJ1-1, with unresolved D. V was shortened by 0 bases and J by 0 bases, with 8 bases between the two germline ends. The CDR3 is made up of 15 amino acids. CDR1 is MNHEY, CDR2 SVGAGI, per germline. The CDR3 protein is CASSYSWQMNTEAFF. CDR3 DNA: TGTGCCAGCAGTTACTCATGGCAAATGAACACTGAAGCTTTCTTT.

DNA of the CDR3: TGTGCCACCAGCAGAGATACGGGGGGCAGATCACCCCTCCACTTT. Encoded protein: CATSRDTGGRSPLHF. The chain employs TRBV15 and TRBJ1-6, with D tentatively TRBD1 (6 bases). CDR3 length: 15 residues. V lost 0 bases and J lost 10, with 13 bases in between. In germline, CDR1 is LNHNV, CDR2 YYDKDF (reference sequence).

The rearrangement links TRBV7-8 to TRBJ1-5; tentatively, D is TRBD1 (5 bases). This CDR3 spans 16 amino acids. Deletions cut 5 bases from V and 1 base from J, with 15 bases between. The germline CDR1 and CDR2 sequences are SGHVS and FQNEAQ. CDR3 nucleotide sequence: TGTGCCAGCAGCCTCTCGGGGGGGGGAAGCAATCAGCCCCAGCATTTT. Translation gives CASSLSGGGSNQPQHF. The full variable domain, completed using reference TRBV7-8 and TRBJ1-5, is GAGVSQSPRYKVAKRGQDVALRCDPISGHVSLFWYQQALGQGPEFLTYFQNEAQLDKSGLPSDRFFAERPEGSVSTLKIQRTQQEDSAVYLCASSLSGGGSNQPQHFGDGTRLSIL.

The chain combines TRBV18 with TRBJ1-6, with 7 nucleotides matching TRBD1. This CDR3 is 14 amino acids long. CDR1 is KGHSH, CDR2 LQKENI, per germline. V gave up 6 bases and J gave up 7 bases; unmatched junction bases: 6. The CDR3 loop reads CASSRDSKNSPLHF. The DNA for the CDR3 is TGTGCCAGCTCCCGGGACAGCAAGAATTCACCCCTCCACTTT.

The V call is TRBV24-1, the J call TRBJ2-3; D gene uncertain. There are 16 residues in the CDR3. Per germline, CDR1 KGHDR and CDR2 SFDVKD. V shed 4 bases and J shed 2 bases, with 15 bases lying between them. CDR3 in DNA: TGTGCCACCAGTGACCCAGCCTCAGGTAACACAGATACGCAGTATTTT. Translation gives CATSDPASGNTDTQYF.

The chain combines TRBV7-6 with TRBJ1-1, with 7 bases identical to TRBD1. This CDR3 is 14 amino acids long. CDR1 and CDR2 (germline): SGHVS, FNYEAQ. J lost 4 bases, V lost 4 bases, and 6 bases had no gene match. The CDR3 sequence: CASSSIRGSTEAFF. The CDR3 nucleotides read TGTGCCAGCAGCTCCATCAGGGGGAGCACTGAAGCTTTCTTT.

This clone appeared once. One end of the junction fails to match germline, which may point to a read error. The chain couples TRBV5-6 to TRBJ1-6; a possible D gene is TRBD1 (5 bases). The germline CDR1 and CDR2 sequences are SGHDT and YYEEEE. The CDR3 contains 15 residues. For the CDR3, the DNA is TGTGCCAGCACCTTGCAGGGTCCCCCGAATTCACCCCTCCACTTT. Translation: CASTLQGPPNSPLHF.

This clone came up once. The gene calls are TRBV5-5 and TRBJ1-1; 7 bases agree with TRBD1. With 0 bases clipped from V and 2 bases from J, the junction kept 10 bases outside the gene matches. Germline CDR1 SGHKS, CDR2 YYEKEE (reference sequence). CDR3 length: 17 residues. The DNA for the CDR3 is TGTGCCAGCAGCTTGGGGCCTTTGACAGGGCCTAACACTGAAGCTTTCTTT. The encoded protein is CASSLGPLTGPNTEAFF.

This chain connects TRBV6-5 to TRBJ1-6; D ambiguous. Trimming stripped 6 bases from V and 3 bases from J, with 6 bases between. Germline assignment: CDR1 MNHEY and CDR2 SVGAGI. The CDR3 contains 13 residues. The CDR3 protein is CASRQFYNSPLHF. CDR3 sequence (DNA): TGTGCCAGCAGGCAGTTCTATAATTCACCCCTCCACTTT.

This clone has a single count. The chain recombines TRBV7-9 with TRBJ1-2; perhaps TRBD1 as D (6 bases). The CDR3 contains 13 residues. Trimming removed 5 bases at V and 6 bases at J, with 13 bases between. The V gene's germline CDR1 is SEHNR and CDR2 FQNEAQ (reference sequence). The CDR3 bases are TGTGCCAGCAGCCTGGACAACAGGGATGGCTACACCTTC. Amino acid sequence: CASSLDNRDGYTF.

The J gene is TRBJ2-7, the V gene TRBV3-1 (or the pseudogene TRBV3-2); weak D call: TRBD1 (5 bases). Germline V gene lookup returns CDR1 LGHDT and CDR2 YNNKEL (reference sequence). The CDR3 has 20 amino acids. Between the trimmed V and J ends, which lost 1 base and 1 base, there was a span of 26 bases. The CDR3 loop is CASSQVRAGWGSVGSYEQYF. CDR3 DNA sequence: TGTGCCAGCAGCCAAGTACGGGCAGGGTGGGGTTCGGTTGGGTCCTACGAGCAGTACTTC.

The chain uses TRBV12-3 or TRBV12-4 and TRBJ1-6; the match to TRBD1 covers 7 bases. After removal of 7 bases from V and 8 bases from J, the junction contained 2 bases not matched to a gene. The CDR3 is 12 amino acids. Here the CDR3 DNA reads TGTGCCAGCAAACAGGGGCATTCACCCCTCCACTTT. Amino acids: CASKQGHSPLHF.

This chain links TRBV2 with TRBJ1-1; 7 bases fit TRBD1. Germline V gene data show CDR1 as SNHLY and CDR2 as FYNNEI. V was pared by 10 bases and J by 10 bases, with 12 bases of the junction left unmatched. The CDR3 has 12 amino acids. The CDR3 loop is CAIFQGVGGAFF. The CDR3, as DNA: TGTGCCATCTTCCAGGGGGTAGGTGGAGCTTTCTTT. The whole variable domain, filled in from reference TRBV2 and TRBJ1-1, reads EPEVTQTPSHQVTQMGQEVILRCVPISNHLYFYWYRQILGQKVEFLVSFYNNEISEKSEIFDDQFSVERPDGSNFTLKIRSTKLEDSAMYFCAIFQGVGGAFFGQGTRLTVV.

The chain links TRBV14 to TRBJ1-3, with D hard to call. Germline CDR1 is SGHDN and CDR2 is FVKESK. The V end was cut by 0 bases, the J end by 7 bases, with 13 bases between. The CDR3 runs 15 residues. The CDR3 DNA sequence: TGTGCCAGCAGCCAAGACCGCGGCCGAGGGAACACCATATATTTT. This codes for CASSQDRGRGNTIYF. Filled out from reference TRBV14 and TRBJ1-3, the complete variable domain reads EAGVTQFPSHSVIEKGQTVTLRCDPISGHDNLYWYRRVMGKEIKFLLHFVKESKQDESGMPNNRFLAERTGGTYSTLKVQPAELEDSGVYFCASSQDRGRGNTIYFGEGSWLTVV.

The gene calls are TRBV6-2 or TRBV6-3 and TRBJ1-1; TRBD1 matches 8 bases. The CDR3 spans 15 residues. V lost 6 bases and J lost 5; bases outside the gene matches: 11. The germline V gene encodes CDR1 MNHEY and CDR2 SVGEGT. The DNA of the CDR3 is TGTGCCAGCAGCCAATCGGGCAGGGGGCTTACTGAAGCTTTCTTT. It is translated as CASSQSGRGLTEAFF.

The J gene is TRBJ1-1, the V gene TRBV11-2; D not certain. Germline V gene data show CDR1 as SGHAT and CDR2 as FQNNGV. The length of the CDR3 is 13 residues. The V and J ends lost 7 bases and 7 bases respectively, with 16 bases between them. The CDR3 protein is CASTYDRGYEAFF. In DNA form, the CDR3 reads TGTGCCAGCACCTACGATCGGGGATATGAAGCTTTCTTT. The variable domain in full, completed from reference TRBV11-2 and TRBJ1-1, reads EAGVAQSPRYKIIEKRQSVAFWCNPISGHATLYWYQQILGQGPKLLIQFQNNGVVDDSQLPKDRFSAERLKGVDSTLKIQPAKLEDSAVYLCASTYDRGYEAFFGQGTRLTVV.

CDR3 loop: CASSLGGGSYEQYF. The CDR3 coding sequence is TGTGCCAGCAGTCTCGGAGGCGGCAGCTACGAGCAGTACTTC. The gene calls are TRBV6-2 or TRBV6-3 and TRBJ2-7, with a weak D call TRBD2 (5 bases). Germline CDR1 MNHEY, CDR2 SVGEGT. The V gene lost 5 bases and the J gene lost 3 bases, with 14 bases spanning the gap. This CDR3 is built from 14 residues.